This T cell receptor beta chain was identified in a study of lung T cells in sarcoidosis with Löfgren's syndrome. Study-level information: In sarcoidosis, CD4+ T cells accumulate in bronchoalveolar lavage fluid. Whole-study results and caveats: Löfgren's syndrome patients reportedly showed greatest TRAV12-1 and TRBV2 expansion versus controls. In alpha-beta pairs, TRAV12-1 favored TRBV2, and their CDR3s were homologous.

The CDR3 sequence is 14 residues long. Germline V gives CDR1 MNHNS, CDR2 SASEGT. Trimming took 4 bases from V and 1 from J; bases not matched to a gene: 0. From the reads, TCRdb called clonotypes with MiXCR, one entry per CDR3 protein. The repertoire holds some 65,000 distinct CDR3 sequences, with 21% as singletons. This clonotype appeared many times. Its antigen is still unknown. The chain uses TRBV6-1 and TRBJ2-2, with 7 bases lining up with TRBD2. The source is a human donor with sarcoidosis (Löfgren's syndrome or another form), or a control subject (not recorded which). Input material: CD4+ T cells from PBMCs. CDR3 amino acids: CASSGGGNTGELFF. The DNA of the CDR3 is TGTGCCAGCAGTGGCGGGGGGAACACCGGGGAGCTGTTTTTT.